Listed below are T cell receptor beta chains from one sample, sequenced in a study of blood T cell repertoires in COVID-19. Repertoires were generated with immunoSEQ multiplex PCR, while TCRdb's copy carries only in-frame clones and drops some. This sample carries roughly 450,000 clones, about nine tenths of them seen once, and the ten largest clones take 0.6%. Sequencing used PBMCs or T cells enriched from blood (not recorded which). All receptors derive from a man aged 18-30 years who had recovered from COVID-19. Each CDR3 is given with its conserved first and last residue. The order of the fields is V gene, J gene, clone size, D gene, CDR3 DNA, CDR3 protein. D genes are given only for firm matches. Rows may omit the clone size; those that give it use once, few, many or a size class.

TRBV5-1	TRBJ2-5	-	TRBD2	TGCGCCAGCAGCCCAAAAATTGGCAGTCTAGCGGGAACGGAGACCCAGTACTTC	CASSPKIGSLAGTETQYF
TRBV5-1	TRBJ2-7	-	TRBD1	TGCGCCAGCAGTCGTGGACAGGGACGTTACGAGCAGTACTTC	CASSRGQGRYEQYF
TRBV18	TRBJ1-2	once	-	TGTGCCAGCTCACCACCCTCGCCGGACTATGGCTACACCTTC	CASSPPSPDYGYTF
TRBV7-9	TRBJ1-3	-	-	TGTGCCAGCAGCTCTGGCGGCGGAATTTTTGGAAACACCATATATTTT	CASSSGGGIFGNTIYF
TRBV9	TRBJ2-3	-	-	TGTGCCAGCAGCGAACAGGTTAGCACAGATACGCAGTATTTT	CASSEQVSTDTQYF
TRBV4-2	TRBJ2-1	once	TRBD1	TGTGCCAGCAGCTCCGGGACAGGGTTCCTTAATGAGCAGTTCTTC	CASSSGTGFLNEQFF
TRBV30	TRBJ2-7	-	-	TGTGCCTGGAGAGCCGACATTCCCGCTTCCTACGAGCAGTACTTC	CAWRADIPASYEQYF
TRBV5-1	TRBJ2-2	-	-	TGCGCCAGCAGCTTGCTACAGGCGAACACCGGGGAGCTGTTTTTT	CASSLLQANTGELFF
TRBV28	TRBJ2-3	few	-	TGTGCCAGCAGTTTGAGTCCCGGAGATACGCAGTATTTT	CASSLSPGDTQYF
TRBV11-3	TRBJ2-1	-	-	TGTGCCAGCAGTACCGGGACAGCAACCCCGGGGGCCCTTTACAATGAGCAGTTCTTC	CASSTGTATPGALYNEQFF
TRBV5-5	TRBJ2-3	-	-	TGTGCCAGCAGCTTGACGGGGAGCACAGATACGCAGTATTTT	CASSLTGSTDTQYF
TRBV20-1	TRBJ1-5	-	TRBD1	TGCAGTGCTAGTGACGAGGGGGCTGGGAATCAGCCCCAGCATTTT	CSASDEGAGNQPQHF
TRBV30	TRBJ1-5	-	TRBD1	TGTGCCTGGACCCTCCGACAGGGTCGCAATCAGCCCCAGCATTTT	CAWTLRQGRNQPQHF
TRBV9	TRBJ2-5	-	-	TGTGCCAGCAGCCCCAGAGGCCCTCCAGAGGAGACCCAGTACTTC	CASSPRGPPEETQYF
TRBV15	TRBJ2-2	-	-	TGTGCCACTTCCCCAGGGGATTTCAACACCGGGGAGCTGTTTTTT	CATSPGDFNTGELFF
TRBV7-8	TRBJ2-3	-	-	TGTGCCAGCAGCCCCCGAGGCGGGTTAGGGATGGATACGCAGTATTTT	CASSPRGGLGMDTQYF
TRBV28	TRBJ1-2	-	-	TGTGCCAGCAGTCCCGCAGGGATGGTCTATGGCTACACCTTC	CASSPAGMVYGYTF
TRBV12-3/TRBV12-4	TRBJ1-2	once	-	TGTGCCAGCAGTTTAAGGGAGGACTATGGCTACACCTTC	CASSLREDYGYTF
TRBV10-3	TRBJ1-1	once	-	TGTGCCATCAGTGAACGGGGGATTGACACTGAAGCTTTCTTT	CAISERGIDTEAFF
TRBV19	TRBJ1-4	-	-	TGTGCCAGTAGTTATCAGGGTCTTGATGAAAAACTGTTTTTT	CASSYQGLDEKLFF
TRBV6-5	TRBJ2-1	-	TRBD2	TGTGCCAGCCCCCCCAGCGGGAGAGCGAATGAGCAGTTCTTC	CASPPSGRANEQFF
TRBV6-5	TRBJ1-4	once	-	TGTGCCAGCGGGAGGGAGGACGAAAAACTGTTTTTT	CASGREDEKLFF
TRBV3-1/TRBV3-2	TRBJ1-2	-	-	TGTGCCAGCAGCCCTCTCACTCCGACTAACTATGGCTACACCTTC	CASSPLTPTNYGYTF
TRBV11-3	TRBJ2-7	-	TRBD1	TGTGCCAGCAGCTATTTGGGACAGAGCTCCTACGAGCAGTACTTC	CASSYLGQSSYEQYF
TRBV5-4	TRBJ2-7	-	-	TGTGCCAGCAGCTTGGGACAGCCCCCCGATTACGAGCAGTACTTC	CASSLGQPPDYEQYF
TRBV7-3	TRBJ1-2	-	-	TGTGCCAGCAGCAGGCGGGACGGCGGGTACTATGGCTACACCTTC	CASSRRDGGYYGYTF
TRBV6-5	TRBJ1-3	-	-	TGTGCCAGCAGTTACTTTGAGGGAAACACCATATATTTT	CASSYFEGNTIYF
TRBV4-1	TRBJ1-1	few	-	TGCGCCAGCAGCCCCGATAGGGGACACCTGTCTTTCTTT	CASSPDRGHLSFF
TRBV11-2	TRBJ1-1	-	-	TGTGCCAGCAGCTGGGTCAGGGGATTGAGCACTGAAGCTTTCTTT	CASSWVRGLSTEAFF
TRBV28	TRBJ2-7	-	-	TGTGCCAGCAGGCCGGCTAGTGCTTATGCCAACGAGCAGTACTTC	CASRPASAYANEQYF
TRBV7-2	TRBJ1-2	-	-	TGTGCCAGCAGCTTATCCGGGTTCCTCGGCTACACCTTC	CASSLSGFLGYTF
TRBV4-1	TRBJ1-1	-	TRBD1	TGCGCCAGCAGCCACCGGACAGGGGAGAACCTGAACACTGAAGCTTTCTTT	CASSHRTGENLNTEAFF
TRBV28	TRBJ1-1	-	-	TGTGCCAGCAGTTTAGTCCAGGGAACGAACACTGAAGCTTTCTTT	CASSLVQGTNTEAFF
TRBV5-1	TRBJ1-3	-	-	TGCGCCAGCAGCTCTGTGGGGGCGGGAAACACCATATATTTT	CASSSVGAGNTIYF
TRBV20-1	TRBJ1-2	-	-	TGCAGTGCTAGTATGGGGGCGAGAGGCTATGGCTACACCTTC	CSASMGARGYGYTF
TRBV28	TRBJ2-1	once	TRBD1	TGTGCCAGCAGTTCTTGGACAGGGGGCCTAGCGGAGCGGAGCGATGAGCAGTTCTTC	CASSSWTGGLAERSDEQFF
TRBV7-3	TRBJ2-6	-	TRBD2	TGTGCCAGCAGCTTAACACCGCCTAGCGGAAACTCTGGGGCCAACGTCCTGACTTTC	CASSLTPPSGNSGANVLTF
TRBV4-1	TRBJ2-1	-	TRBD2	TGCGCCAGCAGCCGATGGACTAGCGGTATCAATGAGCAGTTCTTC	CASSRWTSGINEQFF
TRBV6-5	TRBJ1-1	-	TRBD1	TGTGCCAGCAGTCGAGGGGGCAACGAAGCTTTCTTT	CASSRGGNEAFF
TRBV2	TRBJ1-2	once	-	TGTGCCAGCAGTGAGGTCAGGGGACACTATGGCTACACCTTC	CASSEVRGHYGYTF
TRBV11-1	TRBJ1-5	-	-	TGTGCCAGCAGCTTAGTGGGAGGACCCCAGCATTTT	CASSLVGGPQHF
TRBV10-3	TRBJ2-1	-	-	TGTGCCATCAGTCGGGTGGACAATGAGCAGTTCTTC	CAISRVDNEQFF
TRBV5-1	TRBJ2-7	-	-	TGCGCCAGCAGCTTGGGAGGTAGCGAGCAGTACTTC	CASSLGGSEQYF
TRBV5-1	TRBJ1-1	-	-	TGCGCCAGCAGCTTCGAGACAGTCAACACTGAAGCTTTCTTT	CASSFETVNTEAFF
TRBV4-1	TRBJ2-1	-	TRBD2	TGCGCCAGCAGTCCTCGCCTAGCGGGAGGATACAATGAGCAGTTCTTC	CASSPRLAGGYNEQFF
TRBV5-1	TRBJ1-4	-	TRBD1	TGCGCCAGCAGCCGAACAGGGGGCAGAGGGGAAAAACTGTTTTTT	CASSRTGGRGEKLFF
TRBV19	TRBJ1-4	-	-	TGTGCCTCCCAGGGGCCTAATGAAAAACTGTTTTTT	CASQGPNEKLFF
TRBV6-5	TRBJ1-2	-	-	TGTGCCAGCAGTTACTCTGATCCGGGAGGCTACACCTTC	CASSYSDPGGYTF
TRBV30	TRBJ1-1	-	TRBD1	TGTGCCTGGCAAGGAATGTGGGACAGGGGGGGCACTGAAGCTTTCTTT	CAWQGMWDRGGTEAFF
TRBV6-1	TRBJ2-1	once	TRBD2	TGTGCCAGCAGTGAAGCGCTGGTAGCGGGGTACAATGAGCAGTTCTTC	CASSEALVAGYNEQFF
TRBV19	TRBJ1-2	-	-	TGTGCCAGTAGTATAGCGGGGACTTTAACCCACTATGGCTACACCTTC	CASSIAGTLTHYGYTF
TRBV27	TRBJ1-4	-	-	TGTGCCAGCAGTCTCCTCGCGGGGGGCGCAGGTGAAAAACTGTTTTTT	CASSLLAGGAGEKLFF
TRBV28	TRBJ1-4	once	-	TGTGCCAGTGACCGACCGGGGGCAACTAATGAAAAACTGTTTTTT	CASDRPGATNEKLFF
TRBV28	TRBJ2-2	-	-	TGTGCCAGCAGTTTTGGGGCAGGGACCGGGGAGCTGTTTTTT	CASSFGAGTGELFF
TRBV15	TRBJ2-1	-	-	TGTGCCACCAGCAGCGTGGGGCCCTACAATGAGCAGTTCTTC	CATSSVGPYNEQFF
TRBV29-1	TRBJ2-3	-	-	TGCAGCGTTACAGCCTGGGGGGGCACAGATACGCAGTATTTT	CSVTAWGGTDTQYF
TRBV7-2	TRBJ1-2	-	-	TGTGCCAGCAGCTCCCTTCCCGCAGGGCGTGCGAGCTACACCTTC	CASSSLPAGRASYTF
TRBV7-2	TRBJ1-6	-	-	TGTGCCAGCAGCTTCTCGGGGGAGAGGAATTCACCCCTCCACTTT	CASSFSGERNSPLHF
TRBV5-4	TRBJ1-6	-	-	TGTGCCAGCAGCTTGTCCGGGATTAATTCACCCCTCCACTTT	CASSLSGINSPLHF